This is a list of T cell receptor beta chains from one sample in a study of shared clonotypes between healthy human individuals. Data came from immunoSEQ multiplex PCR; TCRdb stores just in-frame clones and leaves some out. The repertoire includes fewer than 3 million clones, roughly 90% of them detected once, and 0.3% to 0.4% sits in the top ten. Input material: naive CD4+ T cells from PBMCs. Receptors were obtained from a man aged 18 to 29 in good health. Some clones in this sample may be carry-over from other donors' samples. CDR3s include the opening cysteine and the closing phenylalanine or tryptophan. A D gene is named only where the DNA matches it firmly. The size field is filled for only some rows; it gives once, few, many or a size class.

d_gene: TRBD2; j_gene: TRBJ2-1; abundance: -; v_gene: TRBV6-5; CDR3aa: CATQTGGSGEQFF; CDR3nt: TGTGCCACCCAGACGGGGGGGTCTGGTGAGCAGTTCTTC
d_gene: -; j_gene: TRBJ1-1; abundance: -; v_gene: TRBV7-9; CDR3aa: CASSWGANTEAFF; CDR3nt: TGTGCCAGCAGCTGGGGAGCAAACACTGAAGCTTTCTTT
d_gene: -; j_gene: TRBJ1-2; abundance: -; v_gene: TRBV4-1; CDR3aa: CASSQELMQNYGYTF; CDR3nt: TGCGCCAGCAGCCAAGAACTAATGCAAAACTATGGCTACACCTTC
d_gene: -; j_gene: TRBJ2-4; abundance: -; v_gene: TRBV19; CDR3aa: CASSPSDREKNIQYF; CDR3nt: TGTGCCAGTAGCCCCTCGGACAGAGAGAAAAACATTCAGTACTTC
d_gene: -; j_gene: TRBJ1-2; abundance: -; v_gene: TRBV28; CDR3aa: CASTAGLQFYGYTF; CDR3nt: TGTGCCAGCACCGCTGGGCTACAATTCTATGGCTACACCTTC
d_gene: TRBD2; j_gene: TRBJ2-7; abundance: -; v_gene: TRBV28; CDR3aa: CASSSPGLAGLHEQYF; CDR3nt: TGTGCCAGCAGTTCTCCTGGACTAGCGGGACTACACGAGCAGTACTTC
d_gene: -; j_gene: TRBJ2-7; abundance: -; v_gene: TRBV29-1; CDR3aa: CSASILGVEYEQYF; CDR3nt: TGCAGCGCGTCCATTTTAGGGGTGGAGTACGAGCAGTACTTC
d_gene: -; j_gene: TRBJ1-3; abundance: -; v_gene: TRBV6-5; CDR3aa: CASSWGYSSGNTIYF; CDR3nt: TGTGCCAGCAGTTGGGGCTACAGTTCTGGAAACACCATATATTTT
d_gene: -; j_gene: TRBJ2-3; abundance: -; v_gene: TRBV7-9; CDR3aa: CASSLTLVPSSTDTQYF; CDR3nt: TGTGCCAGCAGCCTCACACTCGTCCCATCTAGCACAGATACGCAGTATTTT
d_gene: -; j_gene: TRBJ1-1; abundance: -; v_gene: TRBV7-2; CDR3aa: CASSLEGGLGTEAFF; CDR3nt: TGTGCCAGCAGCCTAGAGGGGGGGCTGGGGACTGAAGCTTTCTTT
d_gene: -; j_gene: TRBJ2-1; abundance: -; v_gene: TRBV7-6; CDR3aa: CASSLGGLDWEQFF; CDR3nt: TGTGCCAGCAGCTTAGGTGGGTTGGACTGGGAGCAGTTCTTC
d_gene: TRBD1; j_gene: TRBJ2-1; abundance: -; v_gene: TRBV27; CDR3aa: CASSSTSSGTGGLYNEQFF; CDR3nt: TGTGCCAGCAGTTCGACCTCATCCGGGACAGGGGGCCTCTACAATGAGCAGTTCTTC
d_gene: -; j_gene: TRBJ1-2; abundance: -; v_gene: TRBV29-1; CDR3aa: CSVEDFGGAGYTF; CDR3nt: TGCAGCGTTGAAGATTTCGGGGGCGCAGGCTACACCTTC
d_gene: TRBD1; j_gene: TRBJ1-4; abundance: -; v_gene: TRBV19; CDR3aa: CATRQGMSEKLFF; CDR3nt: TGTGCCACCAGACAGGGGATGAGCGAAAAACTGTTTTTT
d_gene: TRBD2; j_gene: TRBJ2-3; abundance: -; v_gene: TRBV4-2; CDR3aa: CASSLQAASGSDTDTQYF; CDR3nt: TGTGCCAGCAGCCTACAGGCAGCTAGCGGGAGTGATACAGATACGCAGTATTTT
d_gene: TRBD2; j_gene: TRBJ2-2; abundance: -; v_gene: TRBV5-1; CDR3aa: CASSSASGSGTGELFF; CDR3nt: TGCGCCAGCAGCTCCGCTAGCGGGAGTGGCACCGGGGAGCTGTTTTTT
d_gene: TRBD1; j_gene: TRBJ2-7; abundance: -; v_gene: TRBV7-2; CDR3aa: CASSPTGGLIYEQYF; CDR3nt: TGTGCCAGCAGCCCTACAGGGGGCCTAATCTACGAGCAGTACTTC
d_gene: -; j_gene: TRBJ2-1; abundance: -; v_gene: TRBV11-3; CDR3aa: CASSLDRRGTEQFF; CDR3nt: TGTGCCAGCAGCTTAGATCGTCGCGGGACTGAGCAGTTCTTC
d_gene: -; j_gene: TRBJ2-5; abundance: -; v_gene: TRBV2; CDR3aa: CASSDPRNQETQYF; CDR3nt: TGTGCCAGCAGTGACCCGCGCAACCAAGAGACCCAGTACTTC
d_gene: -; j_gene: TRBJ1-5; abundance: -; v_gene: TRBV4-1; CDR3aa: CASSQDRDYSNQPQHF; CDR3nt: TGCGCCAGCAGCCAAGATCGGGATTATAGCAATCAGCCCCAGCATTTT
d_gene: TRBD1; j_gene: TRBJ2-2; abundance: -; v_gene: TRBV2; CDR3aa: CASSDRVDTGELFF; CDR3nt: TGTGCCAGCAGCGACAGGGTCGACACCGGGGAGCTGTTTTTT
d_gene: TRBD1; j_gene: TRBJ1-2; abundance: -; v_gene: TRBV5-1; CDR3aa: CASSMGQGNYGYTF; CDR3nt: TGCGCCAGCAGCATGGGACAGGGCAACTATGGCTACACCTTC
d_gene: TRBD1; j_gene: TRBJ1-3; abundance: -; v_gene: TRBV14; CDR3aa: CASSQQGAGNTIYF; CDR3nt: TGTGCCAGCAGTCAACAGGGGGCCGGAAACACCATATATTTT
d_gene: TRBD1; j_gene: TRBJ1-1; abundance: once; v_gene: TRBV5-4; CDR3aa: CASSWTGGNTEAFF; CDR3nt: TGTGCCAGCAGCTGGACAGGGGGAAACACTGAAGCTTTCTTT
d_gene: -; j_gene: TRBJ1-1; abundance: few; v_gene: TRBV5-1; CDR3aa: CASSLDPGSEEAFF; CDR3nt: TGCGCCAGCAGCTTGGACCCGGGATCGGAAGAAGCTTTCTTT
d_gene: -; j_gene: TRBJ1-1; abundance: -; v_gene: TRBV29-1; CDR3aa: CSVESLLRAEAFF; CDR3nt: TGCAGCGTTGAATCGTTACTAAGGGCTGAAGCTTTCTTT
d_gene: -; j_gene: TRBJ1-2; abundance: -; v_gene: TRBV4-2; CDR3aa: CASSPVAGEGRGGYTF; CDR3nt: TGTGCCAGCAGCCCTGTGGCTGGGGAGGGGAGGGGCGGCTACACCTTC
d_gene: -; j_gene: TRBJ1-2; abundance: -; v_gene: TRBV28; CDR3aa: CASLAASLLHGYTF; CDR3nt: TGTGCCAGCCTGGCGGCCTCCTTACTGCATGGCTACACCTTC
d_gene: -; j_gene: TRBJ1-1; abundance: -; v_gene: TRBV12-5; CDR3aa: CASGLEANTEAFF; CDR3nt: TGTGCTAGTGGTTTGGAGGCAAACACTGAAGCTTTCTTT
d_gene: -; j_gene: TRBJ2-7; abundance: -; v_gene: TRBV14; CDR3aa: CASSQGLGYEQYF; CDR3nt: TGTGCCAGCAGCCAAGGGCTGGGCTACGAGCAGTACTTC
d_gene: TRBD2; j_gene: TRBJ2-5; abundance: -; v_gene: TRBV5-1; CDR3aa: CASSLVLASGQTQYF; CDR3nt: TGCGCCAGCAGCTTGGTTCTGGCTAGCGGCCAGACCCAGTACTTC
d_gene: TRBD1; j_gene: TRBJ1-1; abundance: -; v_gene: TRBV5-1; CDR3aa: CASVDRDSNTEAFF; CDR3nt: TGCGCCAGCGTAGACAGGGATAGCAACACTGAAGCTTTCTTT
d_gene: -; j_gene: TRBJ2-2; abundance: -; v_gene: TRBV19; CDR3aa: CASSPPGAGELFF; CDR3nt: TGTGCCAGTAGTCCCCCCGGGGCCGGGGAGCTGTTTTTT
d_gene: TRBD2; j_gene: TRBJ2-7; abundance: -; v_gene: TRBV30; CDR3aa: CAWSGGLWAAHSYEQYF; CDR3nt: TGTGCCTGGTCGGGGGGGTTGTGGGCAGCCCATTCCTACGAGCAGTACTTC
d_gene: -; j_gene: TRBJ2-6; abundance: -; v_gene: TRBV28; CDR3aa: CASSFRRGANVLTF; CDR3nt: TGTGCCAGCAGTTTTAGGAGGGGGGCCAACGTCCTGACTTTC
d_gene: TRBD1; j_gene: TRBJ2-7; abundance: -; v_gene: TRBV6-5; CDR3aa: CASSYSTRGHYEQYF; CDR3nt: TGTGCCAGCAGTTACTCGACGAGGGGGCACTACGAGCAGTACTTC